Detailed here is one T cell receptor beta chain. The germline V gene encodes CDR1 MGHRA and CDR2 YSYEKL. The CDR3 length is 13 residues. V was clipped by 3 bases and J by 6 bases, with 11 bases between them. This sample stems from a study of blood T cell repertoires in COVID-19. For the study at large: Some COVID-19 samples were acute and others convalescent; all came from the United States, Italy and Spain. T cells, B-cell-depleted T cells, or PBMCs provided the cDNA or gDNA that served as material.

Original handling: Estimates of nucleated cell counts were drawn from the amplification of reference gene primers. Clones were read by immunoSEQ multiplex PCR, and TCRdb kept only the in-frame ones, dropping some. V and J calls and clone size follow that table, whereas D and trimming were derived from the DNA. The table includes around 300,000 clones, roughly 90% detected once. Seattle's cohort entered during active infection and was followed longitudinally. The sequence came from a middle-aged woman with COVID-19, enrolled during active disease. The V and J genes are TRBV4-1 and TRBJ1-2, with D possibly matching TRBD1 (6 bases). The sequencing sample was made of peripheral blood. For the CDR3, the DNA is TGCGCCAGCAGCCAGGGCAGGGGAGATGGCTACACCTTC. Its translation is CASSQGRGDGYTF.